Below are 2 T cell receptor beta chains sequenced from a single sample in a study of glioma-infiltrating T cells after dendritic cell vaccination. Data came from immunoSEQ multiplex PCR; TCRdb stores just in-frame clones and leaves some out. The data contain around 90,000 clones, about 80% of them seen just once; the ten biggest clones take up around 6%. Sample: blood, taken before dendritic cell vaccination. Receptors originate from a human donor with glioblastoma.

V and J are TRBV18 and TRBJ2-5; 11 bases line up with TRBD2. The CDR3 loop spans 16 amino acids. Trimming cost V 3 bases and J 3 bases; bases outside gene matches: 6. From germline, CDR1 is KGHSH and CDR2 LQKENI. The CDR3 here is CASSPPGTSGKETQYF. The CDR3 region has the DNA TGTGCCAGCTCACCGCCCGGGACTAGCGGTAAAGAGACCCAGTACTTC.

This rearrangement joins TRBV2 to TRBJ1-1; D is unclear. The CDR3 has 14 residues. Trimming took off 8 bases at V and 9 bases at J, with 22 bases between the two ends. Per the germline V gene, CDR1 is SNHLY and CDR2 is FYNNEI. CDR3 coding DNA: TGTGCCAGCGGGAGAATCGAAATGAGAGGGCAAGCTTTCTTT. Protein product: CASGRIEMRGQAFF.